The 26 T cell receptor beta chains below were found in one sample sequenced in a study of T-cell reconstitution after alpha-beta-depleted transplantation in children. Unique molecular identifiers tagged the TCRbeta library. Each CDR3 protein is one row after TCRdb ran MiXCR on the PCR reads. The data contain under 85,000 distinct CDR3 sequences, about a sixth of them singletons. The sample was PBMCs, mostly from graft donor cells, taken 360 days after TCRalphabeta/CD19-depleted stem cell transplant. The receptors shown here come from a male patient under 10 years old who had a stem cell transplant for acute lymphoblastic leukemia, so the T cells may come from the graft donor.

This clonotype came up a few times. V and J are TRBV15 and TRBJ2-7; no reliable D call. Germline loops: CDR1 LNHNV, CDR2 YYDKDF (reference sequence). CDR3 length equals 14 residues. The V and J ends lost 1 base and 2 bases respectively, with 9 bases between them. CDR3 sequence (DNA): TGTGCCACCAGCAGAGTAGTAGGACCCTACGAGCAGTACTTC. Protein: CATSRVVGPYEQYF.

This clonotype was seen repeatedly, ten times or more. The V call is TRBV12-3 or TRBV12-4, the J call TRBJ2-1; D ambiguous. The CDR3 runs 15 residues. Trimming left V 2 bases short and J 9 bases short, with 17 bases between. CDR3 nucleotides: TGTGCCAGCAGTTTAAGGGCTAGTCCCTACGGTGAGCAGTTCTTC. Encoded protein: CASSLRASPYGEQFF.

The rearrangement joins TRBV6-5 to TRBJ2-2; TRBD1 agrees at 7 bases. Germline assignment: CDR1 MNHEY and CDR2 SVGAGI. The CDR3 runs to 14 residues. The V segment lost 2 bases and the J segment 4 bases; nucleotides outside the gene matches: 1. The CDR3 sequence: CASSYRGRTGELFF. DNA for the CDR3: TGTGCCAGCAGTTACAGGGGGCGCACCGGGGAGCTGTTTTTT.

The gene calls are TRBV5-1 and TRBJ2-1, with 11 bases matching TRBD1. With V trimmed by 7 bases and J by 9 bases, 12 bases remained unmatched. The CDR3 is 15 amino acids. Per the germline V gene, CDR1 is SGHRS and CDR2 is YFSETQ. The CDR3 DNA is TGCGCCAGCGTCACCGGGACAGGGGGTTCGGGTGAGCAGTTCTTC. It encodes CASVTGTGGSGEQFF.

The chain joins TRBV4-2 to TRBJ1-4; tentative D call: TRBD1 (6 bases). This CDR3 contains 14 residues. Germline CDR1 is LGHNA and CDR2 is YNFKEQ. Trimming pared 2 bases from V and 11 bases from J, leaving 15 bases between. The CDR3 DNA reads TGTGCCAGCAGCCAACAGGACGGTCAGGGGAAACTGTTTTTT. It codes for CASSQQDGQGKLFF.

This clonotype has more than one count but fewer than ten. The V call is TRBV5-1, the J call TRBJ1-1; D perhaps matches TRBD1 (6 bases). V was shortened by 0 bases and J by 5 bases, with 14 bases between the two germline ends. The germline V gene encodes CDR1 SGHRS and CDR2 YFSETQ. The CDR3 contains 15 residues. The CDR3 loop is CASSLVGGRRTEAFF. The DNA for the CDR3 is TGCGCCAGCAGCTTGGTGGGGGGCAGACGTACTGAAGCTTTCTTT.

Ten or more counts support this clonotype. CDR3 sequence: CASSLYLAAGSGELFF. CDR3 sequence (DNA): TGTGCCAGCAGCTTGTATCTAGCCGCCGGTTCCGGGGAGCTGTTTTTT. The chain combines TRBV5-6 with TRBJ2-2; D is possibly TRBD2 (5 bases). The CDR3 sequence is 16 residues long. Germline V gene lookup returns CDR1 SGHDT and CDR2 YYEEEE. Trimming took 1 base from V and 6 from J, leaving 16 bases between them.

J is TRBJ2-5 and V is TRBV5-1; D unresolved. The CDR3 spans 12 residues. Trimming removed 1 base at V and 3 bases at J, with 4 bases between. Germline V gene data show CDR1 as SGHRS and CDR2 as YFSETQ. The CDR3 protein is CASSLSEETQYF. In nucleotides, the CDR3 is TGCGCCAGCAGCTTGTCCGAAGAGACCCAGTACTTC.

The gene calls are TRBV10-2 and TRBJ2-7, with D hard to call. CDR3 length: 11 residues. The V end was cut by 4 bases, the J end by 9 bases, with 10 bases between. Looked up from germline, CDR1 is WSHSY and CDR2 is SAAADI. The CDR3, as DNA: TGCGCCAGCAGTGGACCTAGTCCGCAGTACTTC. It codes for CASSGPSPQYF.

Many counts were recorded for this clonotype. The genes are TRBV11-2 and TRBJ2-2; no clear D. The CDR3 extends over 13 amino acids. Germline V lookup: CDR1 SGHAT, CDR2 FQNNGV. The V end was cut by 4 bases, the J end by 7 bases, with 10 bases between. CDR3 sequence (DNA): TGTGCCAGCAGCTCCCCGACCGGCGGGGAGCTGTTTTTT. This codes for CASSSPTGGELFF.

V gene TRBV28 combines with J gene TRBJ2-7, with TRBD2 matching 8 bases. The V and J ends lost 3 bases and 1 base, in that order; junction bases with no gene match: 5. The germline CDR1 and CDR2 sequences are MDHEN and SYDVKM. This CDR3 region has 15 residues. CDR3 region: CASSFSGTSSYEQYF. DNA of the CDR3: TGTGCCAGCAGTTTTAGCGGGACTAGTTCCTACGAGCAGTACTTC.

This clonotype was detected only a few times. This chain links TRBV24-1 with TRBJ2-1; 10 bases agree with TRBD1. Germline V lookup: CDR1 KGHDR, CDR2 SFDVKD. The CDR3 length is 20 residues. V dropped 3 bases and J dropped 8; count of bases not matched to a gene: 21. The CDR3 sequence: CATSDGMTGGWTRSQDEQFF. The CDR3 nucleotides read TGTGCCACCAGTGATGGGATGACAGGGGGCTGGACTAGGTCGCAAGATGAGCAGTTCTTC.

This clonotype was observed a handful of times. V gene TRBV6-1 combines with J gene TRBJ2-7; TRBD1 might be the D (6 bases). The CDR3 has 13 residues. Trimming removed 6 bases from V and 4 bases from J, with 13 bases in between. Germline V gene data show CDR1 as MNHNS and CDR2 as SASEGT. CDR3 nucleotide sequence: TGTGCCAGCAGGAAGGACAGATTTTACGAGCAGTACTTC. This encodes CASRKDRFYEQYF.

The J gene is TRBJ2-7, the V gene TRBV11-2, with 8 nucleotides matching TRBD1. CDR1 is SGHAT, CDR2 FQNNGV, per germline. V lost 5 bases, J lost 3 bases, and 9 bases stayed unmatched. CDR3 length equals 15 residues. CDR3 DNA: TGTGCCAGCAGCCTCCGGACAGGGAAGGGCTACGAGCAGTACTTC. The encoded protein is CASSLRTGKGYEQYF.

This clonotype was recorded many times. This sequence joins TRBV7-9 and TRBJ1-1; tentatively, D is TRBD1 (5 bases). Germline values: CDR1 SEHNR, CDR2 FQNEAQ (reference sequence). The CDR3 has 15 residues. Between the trimmed V and J ends, which lost 5 bases and 1 base, there was a span of 14 bases. CDR3 protein: CASSPVAGQNTEAFF. In DNA, the CDR3 is TGTGCCAGCAGCCCAGTAGCTGGACAGAACACTGAAGCTTTCTTT.

The chain employs TRBV5-1 and TRBJ2-5; D not certain. V was pared by 4 bases and J by 5 bases, with 18 bases between. Germline V lookup: CDR1 SGHRS, CDR2 YFSETQ. The CDR3 has 15 amino acids. The CDR3 loop is CASSGRIPSRETQYF. The CDR3 bases are TGCGCCAGCAGCGGTCGTATACCTAGTAGGGAGACCCAGTACTTC.

This clonotype was observed at least ten times. The chain employs TRBV12-3 or TRBV12-4 and TRBJ2-3, with a tentative D call TRBD1 (6 bases). The length of the CDR3 is 14 residues. The ends were cut back, 2 bases at V and 2 bases at J, with 8 bases in the middle. This CDR3 is CASSLSGVTDTQYF. CDR3 bases: TGTGCCAGCAGTTTATCAGGGGTCACAGATACGCAGTATTTT.

The J gene is TRBJ2-3, the V gene TRBV4-1; 11 nucleotides align to TRBD2. Germline V gene lookup returns CDR1 MGHRA and CDR2 YSYEKL. Trimming cost V 1 base and J 0 bases; bases outside gene matches: 3. CDR3 size: 17 residues. CDR3 amino acids: CASSQVLAGASTDTQYF. The CDR3 bases are TGCGCCAGCAGCCAAGTACTAGCGGGAGCTAGCACAGATACGCAGTATTTT.

The chain combines TRBV6-1 with TRBJ1-1; D gene ambiguous. Germline V lookup: CDR1 MNHNS, CDR2 SASEGT. Trimming removed 10 bases from V and 3 bases from J, with 15 bases in between. The CDR3 runs to 13 residues. Here the CDR3 DNA reads TGTGCCACCCGTGATGTATCTCACACTGAAGCTTTCTTT. Amino acid sequence: CATRDVSHTEAFF.

This clonotype was seen repeatedly, ten times or more. The CDR3 nucleotides are TGTGCCAGCAGTCCGGACAGCCCGAACTATGGCTACACCTTC. The encoded protein is CASSPDSPNYGYTF. This rearrangement joins TRBV12-3 or TRBV12-4 to TRBJ1-2; possibly TRBD1 for D (6 bases). This CDR3 is 14 amino acids long. V lost 5 bases and J 2 bases, leaving 12 bases between the germline ends.

This clonotype has only a few counts. The chain joins TRBV6-1 to TRBJ2-1, with TRBD2 identical over 14 bases. The CDR3 loop spans 16 amino acids. Germline V CDR1 and CDR2: MNHNS, SASEGT. Trimming removed 6 bases from V and 10 bases from J; junction bases left unmatched: 11. The CDR3 region is CASRGLAGVKVGEQFF. The CDR3 bases are TGTGCCAGCAGGGGACTAGCGGGAGTGAAGGTGGGGGAGCAGTTCTTC.

The V gene is TRBV10-3, the J gene TRBJ2-7, with D perhaps TRBD2 (5 bases). V was shortened by 3 bases and J by 3 bases, with 9 bases between the two germline ends. This CDR3 spans 13 amino acids. Germline V lookup: CDR1 ENHRY, CDR2 SYGVKD. The CDR3 here is CAISDGGGYEQYF. CDR3 sequence (DNA): TGTGCCATCAGTGACGGCGGAGGCTACGAGCAGTACTTC.

The V and J genes are TRBV5-1 and TRBJ2-2; no firm D call. Trimming took off 4 bases at V and 1 base at J, with 5 bases between the two ends. Germline V gives CDR1 SGHRS, CDR2 YFSETQ. CDR3 length equals 13 residues. The CDR3 coding sequence is TGCGCCAGCAGCCCAGAGAACACCGGGGAGCTGTTTTTT. Protein: CASSPENTGELFF.

This clonotype was found a few times. V and J are TRBV20-1 and TRBJ2-3, with D maybe TRBD2 (6 bases). Germline lookup yields CDR1 DFQATT and CDR2 SNEGSKA (reference sequence). There are 15 residues in the CDR3. With 0 bases removed from V and 2 bases from J, the gap between germline ends came to 12 bases. CDR3: CSARDPSGPTDTQYF. CDR3 in DNA: TGCAGTGCTAGAGATCCCAGCGGGCCCACAGATACGCAGTATTTT.

The rearrangement links TRBV18 to TRBJ2-7; D possibly corresponds to TRBD1 (6 bases). V shed 3 bases and J shed 2 bases, with 11 bases lying between them. The CDR3 loop spans 14 amino acids. Germline CDR1 and CDR2: KGHSH and LQKENI. Written as DNA, the CDR3 is TGTGCCAGCTCACCTCTGACAGGCCCCTACGAGCAGTACTTC. The encoded protein is CASSPLTGPYEQYF.

This clonotype was detected many times. The chain uses TRBV5-1 and TRBJ2-5, with a tentative D call TRBD2 (6 bases). V dropped 4 bases and J dropped 5 bases, with 15 bases sitting between them. The CDR3 has 14 amino acids. CDR1 and CDR2 (germline): SGHRS, YFSETQ. CDR3 nucleotides: TGCGCCAGCAGCCGACTAGAGCGGACGGAGACCCAGTACTTC. Amino acid sequence: CASSRLERTETQYF.